These 15 T cell receptor beta chains were sequenced from one sample in a study of blood T cell repertoires in COVID-19. Repertoires were generated with immunoSEQ multiplex PCR, while TCRdb's copy carries only in-frame clones and drops some. Here the sample spans more than 150,000 clones, more than 85% being singletons. The sample taken for sequencing was peripheral blood. These receptors were collected from a man in his forties with active or convalescent COVID-19.

The chain recombines TRBV3-1 (or the pseudogene TRBV3-2) with TRBJ1-2, with 8 bases aligning to TRBD1. V lost 4 bases to trimming and J lost 1 base; unmatched junction nucleotides: 8. The CDR3 is 16 residues long. Germline V gene data show CDR1 as LGHDT and CDR2 as YNNKEL (reference sequence). This chain's CDR3 is CASSPSDRGDNYGYTF. The CDR3 DNA is TGTGCCAGCAGCCCATCAGACAGGGGAGATAACTATGGCTACACCTTC.

The chain couples TRBV13 to TRBJ2-7, with D perhaps TRBD2 (6 bases). V dropped 2 bases and J dropped 7 bases, with 9 bases sitting between them. Germline V lookup: CDR1 PRHDT, CDR2 FYEKMQ (reference sequence). This CDR3 comprises 12 residues. CDR3 in amino acids: CASSLLEGEQYF. The CDR3 DNA reads TGTGCCAGCAGCTTATTGGAGGGGGAGCAGTACTTC.

For this clone: At the DNA level, this CDR3 is encoded by other sequences in the same sample as well. This rearrangement joins TRBV5-1 to TRBJ1-5, with a tentative D call TRBD1 (6 bases). This CDR3 is built from 14 residues. In germline, CDR1 is SGHRS, CDR2 YFSETQ. Trimming took 2 bases from V and 4 from J, leaving 10 bases between them. This chain's CDR3 is CASSLQGGNQPQHF. CDR3 nucleotides: TGCGCCAGCAGCTTACAGGGTGGTAATCAGCCCCAGCATTTT.

This chain uses TRBV19 with TRBJ1-1, with 7 bases lining up with TRBD1. CDR1 and CDR2 from the germline V gene are LNHDA and SQIVND (reference sequence). The junction had 7 bases not matched to a gene; V was cut back by 11 bases and J by 4 bases. This CDR3 region has 12 residues. The CDR3 protein is CASKDRVTEAFF. DNA of the CDR3: TGTGCCTCAAAAGACAGGGTCACTGAAGCTTTCTTT.

The chain is built from TRBV19 and TRBJ2-6; possibly TRBD1 for D (5 bases). CDR1 is LNHDA and CDR2 is SQIVND in the germline V gene (reference sequence). CDR3 length: 17 amino acids. V shed 4 bases and J shed 0 bases, with 13 bases lying between them. Here the CDR3 reads CASSTQVSSSGANVLTF. CDR3 nucleotide sequence: TGTGCCAGTAGTACACAGGTTTCCTCCTCTGGGGCCAACGTCCTGACTTTC.

This chain uses TRBV28 with TRBJ2-3; tentatively, D is TRBD1 (6 bases). The V end was cut by 5 bases, the J end by 11 bases, with 17 bases between. The germline V gene has CDR1 MDHEN and CDR2 SYDVKM. The CDR3 loop spans 13 amino acids. The CDR3 protein is CASSEVFGGEQYF. The DNA for the CDR3 is TGTGCCAGCAGTGAGGTATTTGGGGGCGAGCAGTATTTT. Complete variable domain (other parts from reference TRBV28 and TRBJ2-3): DVKVTQSSRYLVKRTGEKVFLECVQDMDHENMFWYRQDPGLGLRLIYFSYDVKMKEKGDIPEGYSVSREKKERFSLILESASTNQTSMYLCASSEVFGGEQYFGPGTRLTVL.

The chain is built from TRBV28 and TRBJ2-7, with a possible D match to TRBD2 (5 bases). CDR3 length: 14 amino acids. Germline CDR1 MDHEN, CDR2 SYDVKM. V lost 5 bases, J lost 2 bases, and 13 bases lay in between. The CDR3, as DNA: TGTGCCAGCAGTCCCCCCGGGGTAACCTACGAGCAGTACTTC. Protein product: CASSPPGVTYEQYF.

This chain uses TRBV30 with TRBJ1-1, with D maybe TRBD1 (5 bases). CDR3 size: 14 residues. Germline lookup yields CDR1 GTSNPN and CDR2 SVGIG (reference sequence). V shed 3 bases and J shed 5 bases, with 16 bases lying between them. CDR3 sequence (DNA): TGTGCCTGGAGGAGATACCCTCGGGGGACTGAAGCTTTCTTT. Translated: CAWRRYPRGTEAFF.

This clone is a singleton in its sample. The chain recombines TRBV11-2 with TRBJ1-2; weak D call: TRBD1 (5 bases). Germline CDR1 and CDR2: SGHAT and FQNNGV. V lost 2 bases, J lost 4 bases, and 8 bases lay in between. CDR3 length equals 13 residues. In DNA, the CDR3 is TGTGCCAGCAGCTTACGCAGGGCCTATGGCTACACCTTC. It encodes CASSLRRAYGYTF.

This chain joins TRBV5-6 and TRBJ1-6; D may be TRBD1 (5 bases). With 4 bases removed from V and 7 bases from J, the gap between germline ends came to 18 bases. This CDR3 has 16 residues. Germline V gives CDR1 SGHDT, CDR2 YYEEEE. CDR3 coding DNA: TGTGCCAGCAGCACCCCCCGGGGGGGATTGAATTCACCCCTCCACTTT. It encodes CASSTPRGGLNSPLHF.

As regards this clone: One end of the junction is discordant with germline, which a read error may explain. The J gene is TRBJ2-3, the V gene TRBV7-9; D uncertain. This CDR3 spans 12 amino acids. Germline assignment: CDR1 SEHNR and CDR2 FQNEAQ (reference sequence). DNA for the CDR3: TGTGCCAGCAGCTTAGGAGACTCCCTAGTGGATTTT. Its translation: CASSLGDSLVDF. The full variable domain, in which reference TRBV7-9 and TRBJ2-3 provide the parts outside the CDR3, is DTGVSQNPRHKITKRGQNVTFRCDPISEHNRLYWYRQTLGQGPEFLTYFQNEAQLEKSRLLSDRFSAERPKGSFSTLEIQRTEQGDSAMYLCASSLGDSLVDFGPGTRLTVL.

The gene calls are TRBV7-9 and TRBJ1-6, with D tentatively TRBD1 (5 bases). This CDR3 is 15 amino acids long. Trimming removed 1 base at V and 8 bases at J, with 12 bases between. CDR1 is SEHNR and CDR2 is FQNEAQ in the germline V gene (reference sequence). The CDR3 sequence is CASSLGGREDSPLHF. The CDR3 nucleotides read TGTGCCAGCAGCTTAGGGGGCAGGGAGGATTCACCCCTCCACTTT.

The chain couples TRBV5-1 to TRBJ2-3, with 8 bases aligning to TRBD2. After removal of 0 bases from V and 1 base from J, the junction contained 4 bases not matched to a gene. From germline, CDR1 is SGHRS and CDR2 YFSETQ. This CDR3 contains 16 residues. CDR3 in amino acids: CASSLAGGAGTDTQYF. Here the CDR3 DNA reads TGCGCCAGCAGCTTGGCCGGGGGGGCGGGCACAGATACGCAGTATTTT.

This sequence joins TRBV20-1 and TRBJ1-6; 9 nucleotides line up with TRBD1. CDR1 and CDR2 from the germline V gene are DFQATT and SNEGSKA (reference sequence). The CDR3 length is 18 residues. Trimming cost V 3 bases and J 6 bases; bases outside gene matches: 15. CDR3 DNA: TGCAGTGCTAGTTTTTCGGTGGACAGGGGTTTCGGTAATTCACCCCTCCACTTT. It codes for CSASFSVDRGFGNSPLHF.

This chain connects TRBV5-4 to TRBJ2-1; perhaps TRBD1 as D (6 bases). Per germline, CDR1 SGHNT and CDR2 YYREEE (reference sequence). Deletions cut 4 bases from V and 14 bases from J, with 13 bases between. The CDR3 has 11 residues. The CDR3 is CASSLQGREFF. The CDR3 DNA is TGTGCCAGCAGCCTACAGGGCAGGGAGTTCTTC. Based on the CDR3 plus reference TRBV5-4 and TRBJ2-1, the full variable domain is ETGVTQSPTHLIKTRGQQVTLRCSSQSGHNTVSWYQQALGQGPQFIFQYYREEENGRGNFPPRFSGLQFPNYSSELNVNALELDDSALYLCASSLQGREFFGPGTRLTVL.